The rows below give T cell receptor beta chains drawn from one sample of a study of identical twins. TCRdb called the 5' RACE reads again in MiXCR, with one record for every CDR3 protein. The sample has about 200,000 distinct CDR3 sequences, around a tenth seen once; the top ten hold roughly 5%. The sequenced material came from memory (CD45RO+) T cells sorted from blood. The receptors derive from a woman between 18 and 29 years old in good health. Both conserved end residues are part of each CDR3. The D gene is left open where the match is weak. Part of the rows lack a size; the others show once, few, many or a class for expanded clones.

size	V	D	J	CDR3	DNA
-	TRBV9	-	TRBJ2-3	CASTLGATSTDTQYF	TGTGCCAGCACCCTCGGGGCAACTAGCACAGATACGCAGTATTTT
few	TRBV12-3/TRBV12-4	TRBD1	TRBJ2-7	CASRIGQGSYEQYF	TGTGCCAGCAGGATAGGACAGGGGTCCTACGAGCAGTACTTC
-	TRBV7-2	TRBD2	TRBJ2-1	CASSLWASGYNEQFF	TGTGCCAGCAGCTTATGGGCTAGCGGTTACAATGAGCAGTTCTTC
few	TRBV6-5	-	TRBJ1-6	CASKWGDSPLHF	TGTGCCAGCAAATGGGGCGATTCACCCCTCCACTTT
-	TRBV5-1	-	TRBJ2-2	CASSHPLPLGERTGELFF	TGCGCCAGCAGCCACCCCTTACCGCTGGGGGAAAGGACCGGGGAGCTGTTTTTT
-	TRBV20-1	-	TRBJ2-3	CSALAGTSTDTQYF	TGCAGTGCCCTGGCCGGGACTTCCACAGATACGCAGTATTTT
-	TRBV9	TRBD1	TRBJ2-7	CASSNGDSRAREQYF	TGTGCCAGCAGCAACGGGGACAGCCGGGCTCGGGAGCAGTACTTC
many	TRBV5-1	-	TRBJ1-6	CASSLGRDSPLHF	TGCGCCAGCAGCTTAGGGCGAGATTCACCCCTCCACTTT
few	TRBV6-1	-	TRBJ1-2	CASSPWGTYGYTF	TGTGCCAGCAGTCCGTGGGGAACTTATGGCTACACCTTC
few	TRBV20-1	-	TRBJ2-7	CSAREISYEQYF	TGCAGTGCTAGAGAGATTTCCTACGAGCAGTACTTC
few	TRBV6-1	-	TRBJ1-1	CASSWTGRGSEAFF	TGTGCCAGCAGCTGGACGGGACGGGGTTCTGAAGCTTTCTTT
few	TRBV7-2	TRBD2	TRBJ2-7	CASSVASGSFEQYF	TGTGCCAGCAGCGTCGCTAGCGGCTCGTTCGAGCAGTACTTC
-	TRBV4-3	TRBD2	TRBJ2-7	CASSHRTSGNAGEQYF	TGCGCCAGCAGCCACCGAACAAGCGGGAACGCGGGCGAGCAGTACTTC
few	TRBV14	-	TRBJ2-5	CASSQGIRETQYF	TGTGCCAGCAGCCAAGGAATACGGGAGACCCAGTACTTC
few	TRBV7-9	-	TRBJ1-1	CASSSDTMNTEAFF	TGTGCCAGCAGCTCGGACACTATGAACACTGAAGCTTTCTTT
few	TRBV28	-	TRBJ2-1	CASSLSSETSEQFF	TGTGCCAGCAGTTTATCCTCGGAAACAAGTGAGCAGTTCTTC
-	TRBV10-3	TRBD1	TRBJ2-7	CASFGTGGYEQYF	TGTGCCAGTTTCGGGACAGGGGGCTACGAGCAGTACTTC
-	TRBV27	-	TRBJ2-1	CASSFREGARNEQFF	TGTGCCAGCAGTTTTAGGGAGGGGGCGAGAAATGAGCAGTTCTTC
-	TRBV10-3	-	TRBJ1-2	CAISESGGNYGYTF	TGTGCCATCAGTGAGTCCGGGGGTAACTATGGCTACACCTTC
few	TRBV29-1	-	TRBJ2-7	CSVAPTGASAYEQYF	TGCAGCGTTGCCCCAACGGGGGCCAGTGCCTACGAGCAGTACTTC
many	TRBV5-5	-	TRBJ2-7	CASSRLGGGDLYEQYF	TGTGCCAGCAGCCGGTTGGGAGGGGGAGATCTCTACGAGCAGTACTTC
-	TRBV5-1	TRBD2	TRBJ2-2	CASRKAGLLAGELFF	TGCGCCAGCAGAAAAGCGGGGCTCTTAGCCGGGGAGCTGTTTTTT
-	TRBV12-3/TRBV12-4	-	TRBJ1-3	CASSPPHSGNTIYF	TGTGCCAGCAGCCCACCCCACAGCGGAAACACCATATATTTT
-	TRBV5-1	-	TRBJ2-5	CASTGVAGSVGTQYF	TGCGCCAGTACAGGGGTAGCGGGGAGCGTCGGGACCCAGTACTTC